The text below deals with one TCR beta chain. The target antigen is unknown. Here immunoSEQ multiplex PCR was the method, and the copy in TCRdb shows in-frame clones only, minus some. The sample carries more than 45,000 clones, roughly 84% recorded once. Trimming cost V 0 bases and J 4 bases, with 10 bases left between them. The CDR3 is 15 residues long. Per the germline V gene, CDR1 is MGHRA and CDR2 is YSYEKL. The sample belongs to a study of OX40 agonist ivuxolimab in advanced cancers. Study-level information: Males comprised over 80% of the group, whose mean age was roughly 60 years (range roughly 20 to 90). One patient with hepatocellular carcinoma and two with cutaneous melanoma, three in all, had partial responses. Study observations and caveats: Among the least clonally expanded were partial responders at 0.1-3.0 mg/kg.

The investigators sampled blood at baseline, at cycle 4 day 1, and at cycle 7 day 1. The sample was CD4+ or CD8+ T cells sorted from blood, taken in a trial of the OX40 agonist ivuxolimab. The chain links TRBV4-1 to TRBJ2-1; possible D gene TRBD2, 5 bases. The sequence was collected from an adult with an advanced solid tumor such as melanoma, head and neck, liver or kidney cancer. CDR3 region: CASSQDYREYNEQFF. CDR3 in DNA: TGCGCCAGCAGCCAAGATTATCGGGAATACAATGAGCAGTTCTTC.